This T cell receptor (beta chain) was retrieved from a study of post-analysis software for immune sequencing data. The CDR3 is 15 residues long. Germline-derived CDR1 and CDR2 are SGHKS and YYEKEE (reference sequence). V was cut by 1 base and J by 5 bases, with 12 bases left in between. This clonotype came up a few times. Its antigen is undetermined. Study conclusions and caveats: The study found significantly lower normalized Chao1 diversity in multiple sclerosis patients than in controls. Strong co-clustering by F measure was evident for samples that had been prepared in the same batch.

Every TCR beta cDNA library bore unique molecular identifiers. TCRdb used MiXCR to reprocess the PCR reads, holding one entry per CDR3 protein. The sample yields about 160,000 distinct CDR3 sequences, around 36% seen once. The chain joins TRBV5-5 to TRBJ1-4, with TRBD1 as a possible D gene (5 bases). This TCR was recovered from a girl under 18 with multiple sclerosis. The sequencing used blood, collected after autologous hematopoietic stem cell transplantation. The CDR3 reads CASSLRGVWNEKLFF. DNA of the CDR3: TGTGCCAGCAGCTTGCGGGGGGTGTGGAATGAAAAACTGTTTTTT.